A few counts support the clone carrying this T cell receptor beta chain. CDR3 length: 15 amino acids. Germline lookup yields CDR1 SGHNT and CDR2 YYREEE (reference sequence). J was trimmed by 6 bases and V by 2 bases; bases with no gene match: 7. The data were taken from a study of technical replicates of blood from a handful of donors. TCRdb's table, derived via immunoSEQ multiplex PCR, lists solely in-frame clones and lacks some. The table records around 60,000 clones, 92% of them present only once. The J gene is TRBJ2-2, the V gene TRBV5-4, with 7 bases that match TRBD2. The sequenced material came from PBMCs. This TCR came from a human donor in good health. Some clones in this sample may be carry-over from other donors' samples. The CDR3 spells CASSFGLGGSGELFF. The CDR3 DNA follows: TGTGCCAGCAGCTTTGGACTAGGAGGGTCCGGGGAGCTGTTTTTT.